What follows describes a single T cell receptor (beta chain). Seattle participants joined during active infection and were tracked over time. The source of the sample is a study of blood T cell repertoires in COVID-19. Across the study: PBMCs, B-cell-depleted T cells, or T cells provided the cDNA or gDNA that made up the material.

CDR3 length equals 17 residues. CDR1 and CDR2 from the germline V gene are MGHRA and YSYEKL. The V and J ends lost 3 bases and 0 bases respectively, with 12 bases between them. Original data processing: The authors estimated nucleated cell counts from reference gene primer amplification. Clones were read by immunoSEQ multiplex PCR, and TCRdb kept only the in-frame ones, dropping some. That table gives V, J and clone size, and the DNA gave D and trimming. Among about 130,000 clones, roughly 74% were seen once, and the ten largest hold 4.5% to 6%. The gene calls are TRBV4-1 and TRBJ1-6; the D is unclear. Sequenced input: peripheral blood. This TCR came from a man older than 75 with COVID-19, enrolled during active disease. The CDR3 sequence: CASSHPSAGSYNSPLHF. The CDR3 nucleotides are TGCGCCAGCAGCCATCCCTCTGCGGGCTCCTATAATTCACCCCTCCACTTT.